This T cell receptor (beta chain) emerged from a study of vaccination and CD4 T cells after COVID-19. The wider study: The authors exposed cells to overlapping spike peptides derived from SARS-CoV-2, HCoV-NL63, HCoV-OC43 and HCoV-229E.

Cultured CD4+ T-cell DNA underwent Oncomine TCR Beta short-read sequencing. TCRdb reprocessed the PCR reads with MiXCR, giving one entry per CDR3 protein. Here the sample spans some 25,000 distinct CDR3 sequences, 67% being singletons. Indicated treatment: 10-day PBMC culture with coronavirus spike peptide pools or control peptides (ViraFEST assay). V was shortened by 9 bases and J by 4 bases, with 21 bases between the two germline ends. The CDR3 length is 15 residues. Germline values: CDR1 MNHNS, CDR2 SASEGT. With regard to this clonotype: Its cognate antigen is unknown.

The sequence derives from a human donor who received a COVID-19 vaccine. The rearrangement links TRBV6-1 to TRBJ1-1; D is ambiguous. This specimen consisted of CD4+ T cells from blood, cultured in vitro, obtained after SARS-CoV-2 vaccination. CDR3 DNA: TGTGCCAGTGTCCCAATTCGGGGATCGGGCACTGAAGCTTTCTTT. Its translation is CASVPIRGSGTEAFF.